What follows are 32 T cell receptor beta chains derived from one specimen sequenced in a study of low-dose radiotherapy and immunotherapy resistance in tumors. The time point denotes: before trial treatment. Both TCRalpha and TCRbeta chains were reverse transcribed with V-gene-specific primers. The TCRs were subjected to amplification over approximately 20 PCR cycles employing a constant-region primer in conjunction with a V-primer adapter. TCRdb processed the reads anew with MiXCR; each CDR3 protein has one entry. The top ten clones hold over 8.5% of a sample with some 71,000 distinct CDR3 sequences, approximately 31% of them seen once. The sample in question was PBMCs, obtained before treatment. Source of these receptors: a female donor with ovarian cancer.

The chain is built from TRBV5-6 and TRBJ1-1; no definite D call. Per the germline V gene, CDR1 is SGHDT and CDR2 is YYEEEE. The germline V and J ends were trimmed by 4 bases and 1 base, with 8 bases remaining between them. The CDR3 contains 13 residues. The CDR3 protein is CASSQDTNTEAFF. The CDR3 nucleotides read TGTGCCAGCAGCCAAGACACGAACACTGAAGCTTTCTTT.

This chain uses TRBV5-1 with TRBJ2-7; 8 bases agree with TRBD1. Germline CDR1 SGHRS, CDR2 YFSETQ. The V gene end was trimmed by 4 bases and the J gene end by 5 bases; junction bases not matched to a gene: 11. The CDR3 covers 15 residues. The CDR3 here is CASSMGDRLSDEQYF. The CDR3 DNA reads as TGCGCCAGCAGCATGGGGGACAGGCTATCCGACGAGCAGTACTTC.

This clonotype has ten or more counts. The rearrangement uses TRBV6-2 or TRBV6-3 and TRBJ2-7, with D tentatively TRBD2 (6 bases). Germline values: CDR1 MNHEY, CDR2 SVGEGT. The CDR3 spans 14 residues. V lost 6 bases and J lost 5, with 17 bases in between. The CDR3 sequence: CASRTRAGWDEQYF. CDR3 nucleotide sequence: TGTGCCAGCAGGACCAGGGCGGGGTGGGACGAGCAGTACTTC.

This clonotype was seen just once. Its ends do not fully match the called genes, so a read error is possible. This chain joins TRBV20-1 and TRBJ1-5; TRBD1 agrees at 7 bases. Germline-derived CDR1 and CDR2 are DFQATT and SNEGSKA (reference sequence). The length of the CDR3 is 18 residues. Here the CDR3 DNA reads TGTAGTGCTAGATCCTTCGGGACAGCTTTCTATAGCAATCAGCCCCAGCATTTT. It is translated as CSARSFGTAFYSNQPQHF.

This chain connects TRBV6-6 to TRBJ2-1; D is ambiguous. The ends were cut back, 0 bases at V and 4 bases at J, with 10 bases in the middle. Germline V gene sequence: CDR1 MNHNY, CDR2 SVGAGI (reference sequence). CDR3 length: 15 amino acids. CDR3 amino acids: CASSYSFGSYNEQFF. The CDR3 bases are TGTGCCAGCAGTTACTCCTTCGGCAGTTACAATGAGCAGTTCTTC.

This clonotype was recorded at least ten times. The CDR3 sequence: CASSLTGGLNTGELFF. In DNA form, the CDR3 reads TGTGCCAGCAGCTTAACGGGGGGGCTAAACACCGGGGAGCTGTTTTTT. The chain recombines TRBV7-3 with TRBJ2-2; D perhaps matches TRBD2 (7 bases). The CDR3 runs to 16 residues. The germline V gene has CDR1 SGHTA and CDR2 FQGTGA. V was pared by 0 bases and J by 2 bases, with 10 bases between.

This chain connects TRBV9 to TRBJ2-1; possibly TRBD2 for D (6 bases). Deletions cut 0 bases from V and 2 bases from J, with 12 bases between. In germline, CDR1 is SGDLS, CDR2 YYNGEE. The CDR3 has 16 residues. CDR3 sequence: CASSVDGGAPYNEQFF. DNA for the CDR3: TGTGCCAGCAGCGTAGACGGGGGAGCCCCCTACAATGAGCAGTTCTTC. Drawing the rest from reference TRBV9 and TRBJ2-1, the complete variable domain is DSGVTQTPKHLITATGQRVTLRCSPRSGDLSVYWYQQSLDQGLQFLIQYYNGEERAKGNILERFSAQQFPDLHSELNLSSLELGDSALYFCASSVDGGAPYNEQFFGPGTRLTVL.

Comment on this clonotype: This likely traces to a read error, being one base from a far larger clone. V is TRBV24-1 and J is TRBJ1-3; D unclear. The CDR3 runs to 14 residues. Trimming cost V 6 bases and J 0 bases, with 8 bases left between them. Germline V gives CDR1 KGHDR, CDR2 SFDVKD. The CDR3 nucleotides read TGTGCCACCAGTTTAGCGAGCTCTGGAAACACCATATATTTT. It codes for CATSLASSGNTIYF.

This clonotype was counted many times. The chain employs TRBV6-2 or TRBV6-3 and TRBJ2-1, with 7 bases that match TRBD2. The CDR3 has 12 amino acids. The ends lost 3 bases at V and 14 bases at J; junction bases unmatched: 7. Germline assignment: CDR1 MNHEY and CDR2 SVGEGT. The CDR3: CASSYVSGGKFF. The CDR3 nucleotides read TGTGCCAGCAGTTATGTGTCGGGAGGCAAGTTCTTC.

CDR3 in amino acids: CASTPATRQYNEQFF. In DNA, the CDR3 is TGTGCCAGCACCCCCGCCACCCGACAGTACAATGAGCAGTTCTTC. This chain joins TRBV6-2 or TRBV6-3 and TRBJ2-1; TRBD1 is a possible D gene (5 bases). This CDR3 has 15 amino acids. V lost 7 bases, J lost 4 bases, and 17 bases lay in between. Germline V CDR1 and CDR2: MNHEY, SVGEGT.

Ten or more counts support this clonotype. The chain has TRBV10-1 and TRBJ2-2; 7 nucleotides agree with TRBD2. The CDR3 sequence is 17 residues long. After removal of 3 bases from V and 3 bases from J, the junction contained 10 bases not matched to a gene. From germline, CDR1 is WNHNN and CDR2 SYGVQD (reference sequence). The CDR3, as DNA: TGCGCCAGCAGTGAACGGCCGGCGGGGAGGGACACCGGGGAGCTGTTTTTT. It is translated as CASSERPAGRDTGELFF.

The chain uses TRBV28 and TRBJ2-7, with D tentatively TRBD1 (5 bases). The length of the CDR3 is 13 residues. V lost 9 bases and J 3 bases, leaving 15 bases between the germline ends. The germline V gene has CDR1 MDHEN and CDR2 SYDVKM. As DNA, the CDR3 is TGTGCCAGTCAGGGATTGAGGTTCTACGAGCAGTACTTC. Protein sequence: CASQGLRFYEQYF. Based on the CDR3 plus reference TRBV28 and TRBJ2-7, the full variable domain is DVKVTQSSRYLVKRTGEKVFLECVQDMDHENMFWYRQDPGLGLRLIYFSYDVKMKEKGDIPEGYSVSREKKERFSLILESASTNQTSMYLCASQGLRFYEQYFGPGTRLTVT.

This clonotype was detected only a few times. CDR3 coding DNA: TGTGCCAGCAGCTTAATCAATGAGCAGTTCTTC. Translation gives CASSLINEQFF. The genes are TRBV7-2 and TRBJ2-1, with D unresolved. Germline CDR1 reads SGHTA; CDR2 reads FQGNSA. Trimming cost V 2 bases and J 6 bases, with 2 bases left between them. This CDR3 comprises 11 residues.

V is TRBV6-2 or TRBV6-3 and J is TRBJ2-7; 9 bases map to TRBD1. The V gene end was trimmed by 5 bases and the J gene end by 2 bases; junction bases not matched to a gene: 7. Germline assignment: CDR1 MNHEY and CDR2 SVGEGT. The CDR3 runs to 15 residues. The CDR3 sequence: CASSDQDRGPYEQYF. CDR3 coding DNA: TGTGCCAGCAGTGACCAGGACAGGGGACCCTACGAGCAGTACTTC.

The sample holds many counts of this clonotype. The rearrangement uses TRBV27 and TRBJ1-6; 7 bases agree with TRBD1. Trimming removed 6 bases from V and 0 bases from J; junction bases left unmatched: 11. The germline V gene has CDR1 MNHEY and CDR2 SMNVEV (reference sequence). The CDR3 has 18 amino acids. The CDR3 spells CASSSKGAPSSYNSPLHF. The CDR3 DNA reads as TGTGCCAGCAGCTCAAAGGGGGCCCCCAGCTCCTATAATTCACCCCTCCACTTT.

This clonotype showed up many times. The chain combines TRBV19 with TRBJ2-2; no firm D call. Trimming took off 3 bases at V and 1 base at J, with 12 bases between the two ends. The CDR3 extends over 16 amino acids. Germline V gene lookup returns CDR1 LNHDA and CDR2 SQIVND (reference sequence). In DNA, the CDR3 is TGTGCCAGTAGTATTCTGTCACCGGTGAACACCGGGGAGCTGTTTTTT. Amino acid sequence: CASSILSPVNTGELFF.

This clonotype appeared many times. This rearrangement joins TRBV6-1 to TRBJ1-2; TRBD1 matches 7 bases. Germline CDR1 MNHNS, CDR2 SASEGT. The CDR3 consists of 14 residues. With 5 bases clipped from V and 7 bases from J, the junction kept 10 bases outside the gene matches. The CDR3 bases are TGTGCCAGCAGTCATACAGGGGCCTCGGGTGGCTACACCTTC. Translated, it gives CASSHTGASGGYTF.

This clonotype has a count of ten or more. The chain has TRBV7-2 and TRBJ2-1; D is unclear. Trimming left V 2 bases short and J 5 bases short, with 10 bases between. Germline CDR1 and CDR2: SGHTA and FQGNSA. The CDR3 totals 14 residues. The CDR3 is CASSLRSLDNEQFF. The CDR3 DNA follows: TGTGCCAGCAGCTTACGATCACTCGACAATGAGCAGTTCTTC.

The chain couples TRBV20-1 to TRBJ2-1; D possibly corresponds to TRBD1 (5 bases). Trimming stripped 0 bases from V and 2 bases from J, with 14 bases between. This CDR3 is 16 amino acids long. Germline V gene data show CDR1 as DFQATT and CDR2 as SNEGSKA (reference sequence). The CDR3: CSARDTGDSTYNEQFF. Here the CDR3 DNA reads TGCAGTGCTAGAGATACGGGCGACAGTACCTACAATGAGCAGTTCTTC.

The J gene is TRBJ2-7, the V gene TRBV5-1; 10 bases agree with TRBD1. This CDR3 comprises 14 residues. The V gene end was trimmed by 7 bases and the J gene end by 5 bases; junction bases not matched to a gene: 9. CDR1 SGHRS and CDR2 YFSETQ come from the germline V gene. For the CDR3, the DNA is TGCGCCAGCCGACTACCGGGACAGGGGCACGAGCAGTACTTC. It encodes CASRLPGQGHEQYF.

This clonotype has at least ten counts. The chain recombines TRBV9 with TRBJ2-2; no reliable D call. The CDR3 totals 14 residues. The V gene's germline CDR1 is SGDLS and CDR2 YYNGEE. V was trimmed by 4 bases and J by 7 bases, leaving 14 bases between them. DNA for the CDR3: TGTGCCAGCAGCCTTTCCCGCCAGTACGGGGAGCTGTTTTTT. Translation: CASSLSRQYGELFF.

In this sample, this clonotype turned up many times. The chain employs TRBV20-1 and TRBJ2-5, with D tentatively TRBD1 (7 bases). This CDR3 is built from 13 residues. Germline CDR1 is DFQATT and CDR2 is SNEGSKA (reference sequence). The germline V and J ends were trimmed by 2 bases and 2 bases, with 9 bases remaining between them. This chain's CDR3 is CSARQGGQETQYF. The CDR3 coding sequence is TGCAGTGCTAGACAGGGGGGACAAGAGACCCAGTACTTC.

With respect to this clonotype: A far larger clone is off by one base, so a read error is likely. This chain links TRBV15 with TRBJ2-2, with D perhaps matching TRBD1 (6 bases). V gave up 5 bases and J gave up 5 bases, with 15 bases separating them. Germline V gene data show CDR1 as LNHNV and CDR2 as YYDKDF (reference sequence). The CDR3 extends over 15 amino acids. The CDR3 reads CATSPDRRRTGELFF. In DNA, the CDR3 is TGTGCCACCAGCCCAGACAGGCGGAGGACCGGGGAGCTGTTTTTT.

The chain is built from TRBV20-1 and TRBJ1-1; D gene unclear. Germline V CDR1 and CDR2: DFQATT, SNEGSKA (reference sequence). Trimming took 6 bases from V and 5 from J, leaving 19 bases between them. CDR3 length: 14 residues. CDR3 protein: CSAPHVGPGTEAFF. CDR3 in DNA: TGCAGTGCCCCCCACGTTGGCCCGGGGACTGAAGCTTTCTTT.

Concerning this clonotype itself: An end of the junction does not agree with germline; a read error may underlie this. CDR3 residues: CASSDSPGTEQFF. CDR3 coding DNA: TGTGCCAGCAGTGACTCTCCCGGCACTGAGCAGTTCTTC. The rearrangement links TRBV6-6 to TRBJ2-1; unclear D gene. CDR1 and CDR2 from the germline V gene are MNHNY and SVGAGI (reference sequence). The CDR3 sequence is 13 residues long.

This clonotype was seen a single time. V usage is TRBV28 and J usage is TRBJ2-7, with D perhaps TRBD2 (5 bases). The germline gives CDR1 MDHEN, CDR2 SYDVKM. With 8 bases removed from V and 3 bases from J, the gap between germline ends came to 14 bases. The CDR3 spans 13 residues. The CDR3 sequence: CASRGPGFYEQYF. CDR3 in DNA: TGTGCCAGCCGAGGGCCCGGATTCTACGAGCAGTACTTC.

CDR3 residues: CASSAPGGLTTPPYNEQFF. The CDR3 nucleotides are TGTGCCAGCAGCGCGCCCGGGGGACTCACTACCCCTCCTTACAATGAGCAGTTCTTC. The rearrangement uses TRBV9 and TRBJ2-1, with D tentatively TRBD2 (6 bases). Between the trimmed V and J ends, which lost 3 bases and 4 bases, there was a span of 26 bases. The germline V gene has CDR1 SGDLS and CDR2 YYNGEE. The CDR3 consists of 19 residues.

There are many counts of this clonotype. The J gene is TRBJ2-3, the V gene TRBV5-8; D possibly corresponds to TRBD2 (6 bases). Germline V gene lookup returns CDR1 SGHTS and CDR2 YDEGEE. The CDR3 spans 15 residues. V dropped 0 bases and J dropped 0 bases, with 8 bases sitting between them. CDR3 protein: CASSLAGGSTDTQYF. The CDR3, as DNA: TGTGCCAGCAGCTTGGCCGGGGGTAGCACAGATACGCAGTATTTT.

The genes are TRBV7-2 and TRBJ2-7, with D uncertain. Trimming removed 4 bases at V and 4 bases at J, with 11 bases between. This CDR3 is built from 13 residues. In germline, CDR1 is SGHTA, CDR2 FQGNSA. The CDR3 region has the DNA TGTGCCAGCAGCTCGGGCGCGGTTTACGAGCAGTACTTC. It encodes CASSSGAVYEQYF.

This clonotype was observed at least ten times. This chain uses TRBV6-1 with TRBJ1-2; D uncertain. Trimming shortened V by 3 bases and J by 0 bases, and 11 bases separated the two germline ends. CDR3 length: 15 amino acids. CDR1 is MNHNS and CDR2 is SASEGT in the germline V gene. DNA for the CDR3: TGTGCCAGCAGTGAGCCTGACGGACCTAACTATGGCTACACCTTC. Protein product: CASSEPDGPNYGYTF.

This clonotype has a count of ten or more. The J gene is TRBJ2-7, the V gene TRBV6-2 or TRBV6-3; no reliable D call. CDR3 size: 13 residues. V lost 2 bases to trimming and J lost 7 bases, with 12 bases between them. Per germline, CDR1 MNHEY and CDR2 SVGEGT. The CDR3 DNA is TGTGCCAGCAGTTACCGTCCAGTTTCTGAGCAGTACTTC. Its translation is CASSYRPVSEQYF.

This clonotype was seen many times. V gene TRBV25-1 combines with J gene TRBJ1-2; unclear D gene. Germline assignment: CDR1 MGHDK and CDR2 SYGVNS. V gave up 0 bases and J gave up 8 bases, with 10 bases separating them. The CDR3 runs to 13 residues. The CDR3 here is CASSEYIGRGYTF. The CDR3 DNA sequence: TGTGCCAGCAGTGAATACATTGGTAGGGGCTACACCTTC.